This T cell receptor beta chain was identified during a study of shared clonotypes between healthy human individuals (dated by TCRdb to 2019 to 2021). Regarding the study in general: The cohort comprised a couple of women and three men aged 18 to 49 years. For each donor, three plates each were used for CD4 naive and CD4 memory, two plates were used for CD8 naive, and one plate was used for CD8 memory. To estimate repertoire size and how much clonotypes are shared between individuals, the study performed deep sequencing of blood TCR repertoires from roughly five healthy adults. To increase sequencing depth and limit assay-specific biases, TCR repertoire library preparation and sequencing were carried out by different laboratories using diverse techniques. Between about 0.85 and 10 billion PBMCs per donor were obtained by leukapheresis. The research as a whole found: Incomplete sequencing was indicated by rarefaction of sorted-subset datasets, despite the large sequencing depth. Pairwise subsampling indicated that sequencing depth was expected to affect the degree of clonotype sharing among donors. Higher generation probabilities were observed for clonotypes shared by all four sorted-subset donors than for non-shared clonotypes. Sampling was restricted to blood, and TCR repertoires in tissue are likely to differ from TCR repertoires in blood. Larger estimated clonotype richness was generally found for naive subsets than for memory subsets. About 5% of naive CD4, 3.5% of naive CD8, about 2.4% of memory CD4, and more than 0.35% of memory CD8 clonotypes were shared across four donors. The small number of donors limited the genetic and exposure-history diversity represented.

With respect to this clone: Its antigen has not been determined. No much larger clonotype is one base removed from it; base qualities were not supplied.

Using the deep immunoSEQ assay, multiplex PCR amplified TCR CDR3 regions from genomic DNA. For each cell subset, the extracted genomic DNA was distributed evenly across all wells of several immunoSEQ 96-well plates, and each plate served as one replicate. For sorted subsets, about 200 ng genomic DNA, equal to 30,000 to 35,000 T cell genomes, was loaded into each replicate PCR. Purified libraries were measured with a Qubit 3.0 fluorometer, size-checked on a Bioanalyzer 2100, and measured again with the KAPA Library Quantification kit. Each immunoSEQ 96-well plate was sequenced on its own single-read 150-cycle Illumina NextSeq 550 flow cell. Per the original workflow: Because the immunoSEQ output held only junctional sequences and lacked quality scores, the filtering could not match the filtering applied to full-length reads. To assign V/J genes and CDR3, sequences were annotated against IMGT germline references using PyIR, a Python wrapper for IgBLAST v1.9. Reads with weak V/J assignments (E-value above 1e-6), missing CDR3, stop codons, out-of-frame junctions, or ambiguous translated residues were removed. V3J clonotypes were defined as sequences sharing an identical inferred V gene, J gene, and CDR3 amino acid sequence. Percentage overlap between repertoires was calculated by dividing the number of shared unique clonotypes by the size of the smaller repertoire. Three approaches were used to assess repertoire richness: RTK rarefaction, the Chao1 estimator, and Recon v2.1 estimates of unobserved clonotypes. OLGA was used to compute generation probabilities for all TCRbeta clonotypes that the gDNA method yielded from a handful of donors. In its TCRdb copy, this immuneACCESS table keeps in-frame sequences only and misses some clones. Where compared with another copy, unresolved V genes explain less than half of these, and the others have no known cause. For V, J and clone size, that table is used; D and trimming come from the DNA. This sample comprises over 700,000 clones, approximately 72% of them detected only once. The ten largest make up more than 1.5% of the sample.

The CDR3 contains 13 residues, cysteine and phenylalanine counted. CDR3 DNA is the only sequence kept; it has 39 bases, read in frame from the first base. V is clipped by 6 bases and J by 4 bases, and the sequence between their germline boundaries is 9 bases long. According to the germline V gene, CDR1 reads MDHEN and CDR2 reads SYDVKM. The donors were healthy, HIV-negative adults who had no recently reported acute infections or vaccinations. Every donor was a Caucasian adult living in Nashville, Tennessee, USA. CD4+ T cells were enriched by magnetic negative selection, after which naive cells were positively selected on CD45RA and the negative fraction was taken as the memory subset. Blood was collected by leukapheresis, and PBMCs were isolated by Ficoll-Histopaque density gradient centrifugation and then cryopreserved in liquid nitrogen vapor phase. Analytical flow cytometry was used to check the purity and quantity of every magnetically sorted T cell population. Genomic DNA was isolated from each sorted fraction and quantified by UV absorbance on a Nanodrop 2000c.

Sequenced input: memory CD4+ T cells sorted from blood. The cell subset or site tag for this specimen amounts to: CD45RA-negative fraction. This sequence uses TRBV28 and TRBJ1-4; the D region possibly corresponds to TRBD1 (5 bases align). The receptor was isolated from a woman younger than 45 in good health. The sequence in DNA is TGTGCCAGCAGGGGGCTGCATAATGAAAAACTGTTTTTT. Translated, this is CASRGLHNEKLFF.